This T cell receptor beta chain stems from a study of T cells in Graves' hyperthyroidism and ophthalmopathy. Study-level points and caveats: Most thyroid-expanded clonotypes above 0.001 were also found in blood.

RNA transcripts provided the source from which TCR beta CDR3 regions were amplified. The primer set for the first-round RT-PCR of the TCR CDR3 was HTBI. TCRdb processed the multiplex PCR reads anew with MiXCR; each CDR3 protein has one entry. This sample has about 640,000 distinct CDR3 sequences, with around 20% found just once. Patients showing uncontrolled infection, other autoimmune disease, pregnancy or lactation were ineligible. Germline lookup yields CDR1 DFQATT and CDR2 SNEGSKA (reference sequence). The V end was cut by 7 bases, the J end by 5 bases, with 18 bases between. This CDR3 has 14 residues. There are a few counts of this clonotype. Its antigen remains unidentified.

Sequencing was carried out using blood. The receptor's source is a man younger than 45 with Graves' ophthalmopathy. The rearrangement uses TRBV20-1 and TRBJ1-5; tentatively, D is TRBD1 (5 bases). In nucleotides, the CDR3 is TGCAGTGGGGGAGACCAGGGTTTGGATCAGCCCCAGCATTTT. This gives the protein CSGGDQGLDQPQHF.